This T cell receptor (beta chain) originates from a study of identical twins. This clonotype was observed many times. V dropped 4 bases and J dropped 1 base, with 19 bases sitting between them. The CDR3 is 16 residues long. Germline assignment: CDR1 SQVTM and CDR2 ANQGSEA. Template switching added a universal primer site, and cDNA bore unique molecular identifiers. TCRdb reprocessed the 5' RACE reads with MiXCR, giving one entry per CDR3 protein. Seen here are under 350,000 distinct CDR3 sequences, 7.5% to 9.5% observed once, and the top ten hold roughly 7%. These same records also appear under a second study, on yellow fever vaccine responses in identical twins.

Specimen: CD8+ T cells sorted from blood. This chain joins TRBV29-1 and TRBJ2-5; D is uncertain. The receptor was derived from a young woman in good health. The CDR3 coding sequence is TGCAGCGTTGTGAATGGACGGCTTCCATCCCAAGAGACCCAGTACTTC. Translated, it gives CSVVNGRLPSQETQYF.